This entry concerns a single TCR beta chain. As yet, its antigen is unknown. The repertoire was sequenced with immunoSEQ multiplex PCR; TCRdb's copy has only in-frame clones and lacks some. The profile shows some 2.1 million clones, 80% to 95% of them singletons. This record comes from a study of shared clonotypes between healthy human individuals. Study-level results: Shared clonotypes: about 5% naive CD4, about 3.5% naive CD8, roughly 2.2% memory CD4, 0.4% memory CD8.

Germline assignment: CDR1 MNHNY and CDR2 SVGAGI (reference sequence). The V and J ends lost 8 bases and 5 bases respectively, with 15 bases between them. The CDR3 runs to 13 residues. Naive CD8 cells, CD45RO-negative and positively selected for CCR7, excluded terminally differentiated effector memory CD45RA+ cells. Only Caucasian adults living in Nashville, Tennessee served as donors. The sequencing input was naive CD8+ T cells from PBMCs. V gene TRBV6-6 combines with J gene TRBJ1-2, with D possibly TRBD1 on 6 matching bases. This receptor was taken from a man younger than 30 in good health. Some clones in this sample may be carry-over from other donors' samples. The CDR3 region is CASGLETGYGYTF. CDR3 DNA: TGTGCCAGCGGACTCGAGACAGGATATGGCTACACCTTC.